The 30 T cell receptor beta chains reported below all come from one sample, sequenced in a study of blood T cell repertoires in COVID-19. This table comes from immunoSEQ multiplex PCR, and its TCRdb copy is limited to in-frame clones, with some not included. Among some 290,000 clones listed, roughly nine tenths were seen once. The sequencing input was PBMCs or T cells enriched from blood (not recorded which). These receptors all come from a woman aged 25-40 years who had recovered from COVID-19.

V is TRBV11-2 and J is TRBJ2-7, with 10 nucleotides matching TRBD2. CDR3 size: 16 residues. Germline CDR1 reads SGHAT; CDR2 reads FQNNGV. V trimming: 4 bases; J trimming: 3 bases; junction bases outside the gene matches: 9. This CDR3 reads CASSSLGSGRYYEQYF. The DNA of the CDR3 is TGTGCCAGCAGCTCGCTTGGTAGCGGGAGGTACTACGAGCAGTACTTC. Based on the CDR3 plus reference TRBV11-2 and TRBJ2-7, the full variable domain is EAGVAQSPRYKIIEKRQSVAFWCNPISGHATLYWYQQILGQGPKLLIQFQNNGVVDDSQLPKDRFSAERLKGVDSTLKIQPAKLEDSAVYLCASSSLGSGRYYEQYFGPGTRLTVT.

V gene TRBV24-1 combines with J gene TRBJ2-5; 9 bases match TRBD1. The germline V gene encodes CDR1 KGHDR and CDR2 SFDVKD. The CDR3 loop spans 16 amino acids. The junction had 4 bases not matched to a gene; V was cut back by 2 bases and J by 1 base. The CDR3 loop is CATSDSRTGVQETQYF. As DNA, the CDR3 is TGTGCCACCAGTGATTCTCGGACAGGGGTCCAAGAGACCCAGTACTTC.

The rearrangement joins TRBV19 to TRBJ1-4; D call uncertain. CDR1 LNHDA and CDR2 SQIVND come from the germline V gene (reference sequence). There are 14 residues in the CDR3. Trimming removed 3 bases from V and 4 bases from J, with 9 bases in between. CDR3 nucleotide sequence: TGTGCCAGTAGTATTGACACCGTTAATGAAAAACTGTTTTTT. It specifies CASSIDTVNEKLFF.

Here the CDR3 reads CASSQVPAGVGANVLTF. In DNA, the CDR3 is TGTGCCAGCAGCCAAGTACCAGCGGGAGTGGGGGCCAACGTCCTGACTTTC. The chain combines TRBV4-2 with TRBJ2-6, with 8 positions matching TRBD2. Germline values: CDR1 LGHNA, CDR2 YNFKEQ. The CDR3 length is 17 residues. With V trimmed by 1 base and J by 4 bases, 6 bases remained unmatched.

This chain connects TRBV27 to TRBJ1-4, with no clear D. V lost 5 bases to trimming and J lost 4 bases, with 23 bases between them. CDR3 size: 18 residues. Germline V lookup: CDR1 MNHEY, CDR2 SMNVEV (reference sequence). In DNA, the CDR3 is TGTGCCAGCAGTCCCCAACCACCCGATGGCAGACTTAATGAAAAACTGTTTTTT. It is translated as CASSPQPPDGRLNEKLFF.

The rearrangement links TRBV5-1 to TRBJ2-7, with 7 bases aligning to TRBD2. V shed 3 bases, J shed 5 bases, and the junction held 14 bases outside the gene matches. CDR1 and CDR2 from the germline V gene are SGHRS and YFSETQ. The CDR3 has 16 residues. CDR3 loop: CASSWGEGREPDEQYF. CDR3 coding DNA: TGCGCCAGCAGCTGGGGAGAGGGGCGGGAGCCCGACGAGCAGTACTTC.

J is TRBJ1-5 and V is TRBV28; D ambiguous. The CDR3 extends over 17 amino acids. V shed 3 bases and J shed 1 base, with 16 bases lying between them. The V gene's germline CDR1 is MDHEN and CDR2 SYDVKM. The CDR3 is CASSFFWPKRSNQPQHF. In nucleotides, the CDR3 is TGTGCCAGCAGTTTTTTCTGGCCGAAGAGGAGCAATCAGCCCCAGCATTTT.

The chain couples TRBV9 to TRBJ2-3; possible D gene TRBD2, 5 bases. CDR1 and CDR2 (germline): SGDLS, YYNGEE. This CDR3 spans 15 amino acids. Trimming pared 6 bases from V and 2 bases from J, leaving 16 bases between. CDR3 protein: CASTSRGLFTDTQYF. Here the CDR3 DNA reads TGTGCCAGCACCTCCCGCGGGCTCTTCACAGATACGCAGTATTTT. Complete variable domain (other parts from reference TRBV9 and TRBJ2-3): DSGVTQTPKHLITATGQRVTLRCSPRSGDLSVYWYQQSLDQGLQFLIQYYNGEERAKGNILERFSAQQFPDLHSELNLSSLELGDSALYFCASTSRGLFTDTQYFGPGTRLTVL.

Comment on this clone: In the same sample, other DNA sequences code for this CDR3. The CDR3 sequence is CATSRDLADTQYF. The CDR3 DNA is TGTGCCACCAGCAGAGATCTTGCAGATACGCAGTATTTT. The V gene is TRBV15, the J gene TRBJ2-3; D unclear. Germline V gene lookup returns CDR1 LNHNV and CDR2 YYDKDF (reference sequence). The CDR3 runs to 13 residues. V was shortened by 0 bases and J by 4 bases, with 5 bases between the two germline ends.

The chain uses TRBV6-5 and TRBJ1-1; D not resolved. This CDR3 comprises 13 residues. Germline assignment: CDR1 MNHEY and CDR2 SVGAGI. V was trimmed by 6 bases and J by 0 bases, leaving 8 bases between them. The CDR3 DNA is TGTGCCAGCAGATTACAGCTGAACACTGAAGCTTTCTTT. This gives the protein CASRLQLNTEAFF.

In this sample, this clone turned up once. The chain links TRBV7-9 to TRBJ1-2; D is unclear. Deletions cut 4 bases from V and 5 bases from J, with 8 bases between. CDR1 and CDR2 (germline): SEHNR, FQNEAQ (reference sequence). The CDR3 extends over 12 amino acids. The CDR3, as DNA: TGTGCCAGCAGCTCAGAGGGATATGGCTACACCTTC. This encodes CASSSEGYGYTF.

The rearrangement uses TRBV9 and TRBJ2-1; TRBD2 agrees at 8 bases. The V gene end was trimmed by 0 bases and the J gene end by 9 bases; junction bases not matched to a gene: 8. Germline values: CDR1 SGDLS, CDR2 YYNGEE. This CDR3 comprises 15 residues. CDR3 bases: TGTGCCAGCAGCGTAGAGTTGCGGGGGGCAAGTGAGCAGTTCTTC. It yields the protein CASSVELRGASEQFF.

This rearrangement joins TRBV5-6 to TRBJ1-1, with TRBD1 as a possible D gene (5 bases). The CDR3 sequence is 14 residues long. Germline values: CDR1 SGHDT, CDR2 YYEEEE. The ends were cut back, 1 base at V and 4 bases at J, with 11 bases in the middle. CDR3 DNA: TGTGCCAGCAGCTTGTGGGGCGGAACCACTGAAGCTTTCTTT. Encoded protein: CASSLWGGTTEAFF.

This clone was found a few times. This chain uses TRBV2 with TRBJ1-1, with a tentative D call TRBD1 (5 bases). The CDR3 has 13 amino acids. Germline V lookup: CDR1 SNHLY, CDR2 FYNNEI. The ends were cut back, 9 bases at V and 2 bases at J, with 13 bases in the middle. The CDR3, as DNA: TGTGCCAGATCCCAGGGTATTAACACTGAAGCTTTCTTT. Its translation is CARSQGINTEAFF.

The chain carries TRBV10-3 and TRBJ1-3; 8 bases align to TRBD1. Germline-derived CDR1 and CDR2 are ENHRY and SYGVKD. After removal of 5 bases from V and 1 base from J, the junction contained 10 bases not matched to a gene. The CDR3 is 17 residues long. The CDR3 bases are TGTGCCATCAGTTCCCGGACAGGGTTTACATCTGGAAACACCATATATTTT. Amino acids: CAISSRTGFTSGNTIYF.

CDR3: CASSLLGVPPYEQYF. The DNA for the CDR3 is TGTGCCAGCAGCCTCCTCGGAGTACCCCCGTACGAGCAGTACTTC. The chain carries TRBV7-9 and TRBJ2-7; the D is unclear. CDR1 and CDR2 (germline): SEHNR, FQNEAQ (reference sequence). V was clipped by 5 bases and J by 4 bases, with 18 bases between them. This CDR3 has 15 amino acids.

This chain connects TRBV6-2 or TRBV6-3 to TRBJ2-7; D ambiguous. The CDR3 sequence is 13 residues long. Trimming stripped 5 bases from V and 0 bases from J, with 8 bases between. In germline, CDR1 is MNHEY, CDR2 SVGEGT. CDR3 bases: TGTGCCAGCAGTAGTCAGGTCTCCTACGAGCAGTACTTC. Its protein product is CASSSQVSYEQYF.

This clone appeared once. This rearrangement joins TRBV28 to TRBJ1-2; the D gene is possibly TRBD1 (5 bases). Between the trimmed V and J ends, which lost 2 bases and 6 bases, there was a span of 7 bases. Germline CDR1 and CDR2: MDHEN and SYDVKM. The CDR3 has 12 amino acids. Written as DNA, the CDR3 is TGTGCCAGCAGTTTAGACAGCCATGGCTACACCTTC. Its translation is CASSLDSHGYTF.

For the CDR3, the DNA is TGTGCCAGTAGTACTGGGGCCGGAAGAACTGAAGCTTTCTTT. It specifies CASSTGAGRTEAFF. The V call is TRBV19, the J call TRBJ1-1; D is perhaps TRBD1 (5 bases). There are 14 residues in the CDR3. From germline, CDR1 is LNHDA and CDR2 SQIVND (reference sequence). The V end lost 4 bases, the J end lost 5 bases, and 14 bases lay between the germline ends. Full variable domain (missing parts from reference TRBV19 and TRBJ1-1): DGGITQSPKYLFRKEGQNVTLSCEQNLNHDAMYWYRQDPGQGLRLIYYSQIVNDFQKGDIAEGYSVSREKKESFPLTVTSAQKNPTAFYLCASSTGAGRTEAFFGQGTRLTVV.

In DNA, the CDR3 is TGTGCCGATGCCCACAACTCCTACAATGAGCAGTTCTTC. Protein sequence: CADAHNSYNEQFF. This rearrangement joins TRBV7-9 to TRBJ2-1; D unresolved. The CDR3 covers 13 residues. The germline gives CDR1 SEHNR, CDR2 FQNEAQ (reference sequence). V dropped 11 bases and J dropped 0 bases, with 11 bases sitting between them.

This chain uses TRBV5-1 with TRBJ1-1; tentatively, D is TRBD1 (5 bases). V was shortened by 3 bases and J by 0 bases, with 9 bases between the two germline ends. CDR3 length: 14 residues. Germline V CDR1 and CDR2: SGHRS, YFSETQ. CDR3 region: CASSWGGLNTEAFF. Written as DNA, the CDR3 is TGCGCCAGCAGCTGGGGGGGACTGAACACTGAAGCTTTCTTT.

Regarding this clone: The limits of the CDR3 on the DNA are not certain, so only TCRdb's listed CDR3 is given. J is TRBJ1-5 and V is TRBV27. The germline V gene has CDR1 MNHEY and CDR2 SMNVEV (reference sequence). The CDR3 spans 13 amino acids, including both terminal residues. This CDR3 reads CASSTSRNQPQHF.

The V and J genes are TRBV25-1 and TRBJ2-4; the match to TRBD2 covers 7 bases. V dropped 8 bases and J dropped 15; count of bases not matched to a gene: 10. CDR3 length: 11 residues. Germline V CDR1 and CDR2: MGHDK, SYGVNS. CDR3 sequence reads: CASHLGGRSYF. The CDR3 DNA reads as TGTGCCAGCCACCTCGGCGGGAGATCGTACTTC.

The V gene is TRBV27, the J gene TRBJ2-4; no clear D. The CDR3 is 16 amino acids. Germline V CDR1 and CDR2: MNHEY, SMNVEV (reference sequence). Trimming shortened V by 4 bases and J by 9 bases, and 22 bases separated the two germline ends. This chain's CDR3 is CASSSSLSPPYRIQYF. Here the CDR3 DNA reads TGTGCCAGCAGTTCGAGTCTTTCCCCACCGTATCGCATTCAGTACTTC.

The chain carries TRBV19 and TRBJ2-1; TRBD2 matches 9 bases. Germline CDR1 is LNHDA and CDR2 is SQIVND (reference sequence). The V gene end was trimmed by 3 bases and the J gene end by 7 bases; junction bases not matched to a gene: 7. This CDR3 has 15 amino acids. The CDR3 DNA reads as TGTGCCAGTAGTATCGGGACTAGCTCTCCTAATGAGCAGTTCTTC. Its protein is CASSIGTSSPNEQFF. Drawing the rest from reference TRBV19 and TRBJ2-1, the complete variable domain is DGGITQSPKYLFRKEGQNVTLSCEQNLNHDAMYWYRQDPGQGLRLIYYSQIVNDFQKGDIAEGYSVSREKKESFPLTVTSAQKNPTAFYLCASSIGTSSPNEQFFGPGTRLTVL.

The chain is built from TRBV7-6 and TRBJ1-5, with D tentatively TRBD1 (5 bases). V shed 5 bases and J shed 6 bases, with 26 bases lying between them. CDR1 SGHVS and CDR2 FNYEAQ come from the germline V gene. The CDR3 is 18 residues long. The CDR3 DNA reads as TGTGCCAGCAGCGCAGACAAGCCCGGGACCGGGGGAGGTCAGCCCCAGCATTTT. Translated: CASSADKPGTGGGQPQHF.

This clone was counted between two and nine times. The CDR3 bases are TGTGCCAGCAGTGACTCCTTAGATCCTTCCGGGACAGGGGACGCTTTCTTT. Translated: CASSDSLDPSGTGDAFF. The chain links TRBV25-1 to TRBJ1-1; 10 bases are shared with TRBD1. Looked up from germline, CDR1 is MGHDK and CDR2 is SYGVNS. The V gene end was trimmed by 3 bases and the J gene end by 11 bases; junction bases not matched to a gene: 18. The CDR3 spans 17 residues.

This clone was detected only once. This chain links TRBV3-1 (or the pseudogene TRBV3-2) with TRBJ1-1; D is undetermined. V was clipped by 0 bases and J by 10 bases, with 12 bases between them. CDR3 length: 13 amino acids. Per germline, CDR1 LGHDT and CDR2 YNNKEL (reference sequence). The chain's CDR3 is CASSQERWQVAFF. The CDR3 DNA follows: TGTGCCAGCAGCCAAGAAAGGTGGCAGGTAGCTTTCTTT.

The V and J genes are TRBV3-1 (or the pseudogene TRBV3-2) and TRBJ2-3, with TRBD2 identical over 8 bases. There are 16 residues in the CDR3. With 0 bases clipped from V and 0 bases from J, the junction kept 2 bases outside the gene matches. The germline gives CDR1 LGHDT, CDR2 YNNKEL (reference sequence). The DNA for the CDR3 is TGTGCCAGCAGCCAAGATTCTAGCGGGAGCACAGATACGCAGTATTTT. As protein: CASSQDSSGSTDTQYF.

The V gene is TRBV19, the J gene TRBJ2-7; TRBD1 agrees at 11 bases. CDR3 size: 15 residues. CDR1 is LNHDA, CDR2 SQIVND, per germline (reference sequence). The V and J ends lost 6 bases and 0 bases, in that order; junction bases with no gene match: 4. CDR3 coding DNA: TGTGCCAGTAGAAAGGGACAGGGGGACTCCTACGAGCAGTACTTC. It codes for CASRKGQGDSYEQYF.